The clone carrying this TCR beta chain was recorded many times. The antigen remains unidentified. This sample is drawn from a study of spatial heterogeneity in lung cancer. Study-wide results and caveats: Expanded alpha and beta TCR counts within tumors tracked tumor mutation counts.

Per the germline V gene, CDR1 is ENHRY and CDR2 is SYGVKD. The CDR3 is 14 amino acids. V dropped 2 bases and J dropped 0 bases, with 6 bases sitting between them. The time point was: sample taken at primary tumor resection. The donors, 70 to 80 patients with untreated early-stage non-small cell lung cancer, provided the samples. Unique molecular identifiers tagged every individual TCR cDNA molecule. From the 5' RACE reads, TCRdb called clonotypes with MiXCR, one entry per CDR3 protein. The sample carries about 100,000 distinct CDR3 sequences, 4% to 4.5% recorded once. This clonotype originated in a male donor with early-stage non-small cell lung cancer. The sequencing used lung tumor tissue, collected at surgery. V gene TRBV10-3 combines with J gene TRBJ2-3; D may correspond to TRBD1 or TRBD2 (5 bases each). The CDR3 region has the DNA TGTGCCATCAGTGAGAGGGACAGCACAGATACGCAGTATTTT. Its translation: CAISERDSTDTQYF.